The text below deals with one T cell receptor beta chain. The antigen is not known. The time point denotes: cycle 4 day 1 (C4D1), after 6 weeks of nivolumab. All patients experienced relapse after autologous stem cell transplantation, and brentuximab vedotin exposure was variable. Complete response, partial response or progressive disease were the best responses. The CDR3 extends over 15 amino acids. Trimming pared 0 bases from V and 3 bases from J, leaving 13 bases between. Germline-derived CDR1 and CDR2 are SGHRS and YFSETQ. The entry originates in a study of PD-1 blockade in classical Hodgkin lymphoma. Whole-study results and caveats: The baseline diversity of complete responders showed similarity to that of newly diagnosed patients. Factors driving the repertoire differences, possibly disease activity or prior therapy, remain undefined. In newly diagnosed patients, baseline TCR diversity was reportedly below that of healthy donors.

This table comes from immunoSEQ multiplex PCR, and its TCRdb copy is limited to in-frame clones, with some not included. Found here are approximately 49,000 clones, about 80% of them singletons; the top ten hold under 20%. The source was peripheral blood mononuclear cells (PBMCs), collected before the fourth cycle of nivolumab. The receptor comes from a human donor with classical Hodgkin lymphoma. This rearrangement joins TRBV5-1 to TRBJ2-7; TRBD1 or TRBD2 may be the D gene (5 bases each). CDR3 protein: CASSLAGASIYEQYF. The CDR3 DNA sequence: TGCGCCAGCAGCTTGGCCGGGGCCAGTATCTACGAGCAGTACTTC.